Detailed here is one TCR beta chain. Its binding antigen is unknown. The sample holds no much larger clone one base away, and base qualities are not on file. This sample was included in a study of T cells in tumors after PD-1 blockade (dated by TCRdb to the late 2010s). A note on the overall study: Exclusion criteria were prior checkpoint blockade, use of systemic immunosuppressants, or recent radiotherapy or other anti-cancer therapy within 4 weeks. An average of around 120,000 TCR templates (range about 24,679-257,772) and approximately 38,000 unique clonotypes was obtained for peripheral blood samples. RECIST version 1.1 was the standard used to evaluate clinical response. To compare clonotypes in blood versus tumor, bulk TCR sequencing was run on fewer than 11 peripheral blood samples drawn from four or five patients. Pembrolizumab 200 mg every 3 weeks or cemiplimab 350 mg every 2 weeks was administered to patients. Paired single-cell RNA and TCR sequencing was done in the study on site-matched tumors from patients with BCC or SCC, both before and after anti-PD-1 therapy. While on anti-PD-1 treatment, some of the patients also continued taking daily vismodegib 150 mg.

V lost 3 bases and J lost 3 bases; the stretch between them is 7 bases long. The CDR3 numbers 12 residues from cysteine through phenylalanine. Only CDR3 DNA remains: 36 bases, in frame from the first base. Looking up the germline V gene yields CDR1 SGHDT and CDR2 YYEEEE. Study-wide conclusions, independent of this receptor: Where the novel T cell clones came from was not determined, and possible sources could include lymphoid organs or rare unexpanded clones inside the tumor or in the tumor periphery. Roughly two fifths of tumor TCR clonotypes were detected in blood, and some novel exhausted tumor clones were observed in pre-treatment blood, which was taken as suggesting peripheral recruitment.

This sample's time point label indicates: before anti-PD-1 therapy. Genomic DNA extracted from tumor biopsies or peripheral blood was used for bulk TCRbeta sequencing, with input ranging from about 616 ng to 6,500 ng. Every patient was a poor candidate for surgical resection and had histologically proven advanced or metastatic basal or squamous cell carcinoma. Of the approximately 10 patients making up the basal cell carcinoma cohort, several underwent bulk tumor TCR sequencing. The immunoSEQ platform was used for deep TCRbeta sequencing. For the original study's pipeline: For further analysis, only productive rearrangements were exported from the immunoSEQ Analyzer. Bulk TCRbeta clonotypes were assigned T cell phenotypes by matching to single-cell RNA+TCR-seq clones sharing the same TCRbeta sequence. Tumor enrichment of a clone was calculated by dividing the clone's tumor frequency by the clone's PBMC frequency, both taken from bulk TCR sequencing. GLIPH was used to group TCRs into specificity groups, clusters of distinct TCRs likely recognizing common antigens via shared CDR3 motifs. TCRdb re-hosts the immuneACCESS table, in-frame sequences only. Its copies lack some clones; in the studies checked, an unresolved V gene accounts for under half of them, and the cause for the rest is not known. The DNA was the basis for D and trimming; V, J and clone size are from that table. The sample includes 40,000 to 55,000 clones, with just under 80% observed a single time. Around 17% of the sample belongs to the ten largest clones.

The sequencing used PBMCs, collected before anti-PD-1 treatment. The TCR sequence derives from a human donor with basal cell carcinoma. The chain employs TRBV5-6 and TRBJ2-7, with no confident D gene call. The DNA sequence is as follows: TGTGCCAGCAGCTCGGACGGCTACGAGCAGTACTTC. This encodes CASSSDGYEQYF.